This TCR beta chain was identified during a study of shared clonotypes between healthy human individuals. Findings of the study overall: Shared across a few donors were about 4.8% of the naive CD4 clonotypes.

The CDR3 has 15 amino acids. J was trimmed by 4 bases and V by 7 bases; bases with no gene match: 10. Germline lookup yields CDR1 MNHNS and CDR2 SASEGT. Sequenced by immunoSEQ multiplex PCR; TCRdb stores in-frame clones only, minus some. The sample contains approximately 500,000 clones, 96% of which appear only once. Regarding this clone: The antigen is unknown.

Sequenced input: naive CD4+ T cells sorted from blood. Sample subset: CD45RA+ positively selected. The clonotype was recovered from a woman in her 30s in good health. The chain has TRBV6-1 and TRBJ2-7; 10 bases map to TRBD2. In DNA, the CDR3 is TGTGCCAGCACCCAGCTAGCGGGAGTGGCGTACGAGCAGTACTTC. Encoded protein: CASTQLAGVAYEQYF.